This T cell receptor beta chain was profiled in a study of blood T cell repertoires in COVID-19. About the research overall: Samples taken during acute and convalescent COVID-19 were collected in the United States, Italy and Spain. From T cells, B-cell-depleted T cells, or PBMCs came the material, which was cDNA or gDNA.

This clone occurred a few times. The germline V gene has CDR1 SGHRS and CDR2 YFSETQ. The length of the CDR3 is 13 residues. Trimming stripped 0 bases from V and 7 bases from J, with 10 bases between. Assay: immunoSEQ multiplex PCR; the TCRdb copy retains only in-frame clones and omits some. The sample contains 150,000 to 200,000 clones, roughly 82% of which appear only once. Categorization into cohorts depended on clinical history that participants reported. Source material: PBMCs or T cells enriched from blood (not recorded which). The TCR sequence derives from a man aged 45-65 years who had recovered from COVID-19. The V and J genes are TRBV5-1 and TRBJ1-2; TRBD1 might be the D (5 bases). As DNA, the CDR3 is TGCGCCAGCAGCTTGGAGGGGATTGGTGGCTACACCTTC. This gives the protein CASSLEGIGGYTF.